The T cell receptor (beta chain) under discussion was sequenced for a study of beta chain features in type 1 diabetes. Investigators reverse transcribed all isolated RNA, so they sequenced expressed TCRB transcripts. Measured with immunoSEQ multiplex PCR; TCRdb has only the in-frame clones, and not every one. The sample consists of 330,000 or so clones, around a fifth of them appearing once. CDR1 is SEHNR, CDR2 FQNEAQ, per germline (reference sequence). The V end was cut by 4 bases, the J end by 3 bases, with 16 bases between. CDR3 length: 16 residues. Regarding the study as a whole: HLA effects on TCRB rearrangement stayed unresolved here.

This clone has more than one count but fewer than ten. As yet, its antigen is unknown. Material: naive CD4+ T cells from blood. The chain carries TRBV7-9 and TRBJ2-1; D might be TRBD2 (6 bases). The clonotype originates from a woman younger than 30 in good health. CDR3 sequence (DNA): TGTGCCAGCAGCTCCGGACTACCCACCCGCTACAATGAGCAGTTCTTC. Translating it yields CASSSGLPTRYNEQFF.